Here is one TCR beta chain with its context. Antigen specificity is unknown. The data were taken from a study of lymphopenia after photon versus proton radiotherapy. Study outcomes and limitations: Authors raise, but do not show, better survival with proton therapy. Relative stability marked proton patients; photon patients lost diversity and naive cells. Post-nadir diversity loss with photons came from oligoclonal expansion, particularly CD8+ Temra cells. Larger post-nadir TCR diversity loss correlated inversely with survival in deceased patients.

Between the trimmed V and J ends, which lost 4 bases and 2 bases, there was a span of 14 bases. Germline CDR1 is SGHTA and CDR2 is FQGTGA. This CDR3 has 15 residues. Clones were sequenced by immunoSEQ multiplex PCR, and TCRdb holds only the in-frame ones, with some missing. The data contain about 30,000 clones, 90% of them singletons. The chain uses TRBV7-3 and TRBJ1-1; D unclear. This receptor was taken from a woman aged 45-65 years with pancreatic cancer. The specimen was peripheral blood, collected from a patient treated with photon-based radiotherapy. The CDR3 DNA sequence: TGTGCCAGCAGCTCAACGGCAGGTCTCAACACTGAAGCTTTCTTT. Protein product: CASSSTAGLNTEAFF.